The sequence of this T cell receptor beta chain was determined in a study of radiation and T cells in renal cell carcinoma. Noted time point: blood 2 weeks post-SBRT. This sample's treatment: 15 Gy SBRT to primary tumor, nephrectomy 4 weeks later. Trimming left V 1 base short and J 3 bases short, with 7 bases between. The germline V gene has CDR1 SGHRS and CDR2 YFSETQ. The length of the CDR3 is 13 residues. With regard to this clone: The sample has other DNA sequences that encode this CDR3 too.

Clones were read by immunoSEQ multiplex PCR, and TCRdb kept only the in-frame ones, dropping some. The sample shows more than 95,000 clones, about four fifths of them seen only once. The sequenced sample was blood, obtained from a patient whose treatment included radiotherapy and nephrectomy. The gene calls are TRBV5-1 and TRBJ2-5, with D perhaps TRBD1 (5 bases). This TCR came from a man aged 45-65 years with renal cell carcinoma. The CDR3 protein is CASSLLGEETQYF. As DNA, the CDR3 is TGCGCCAGCAGCTTGCTAGGGGAAGAGACCCAGTACTTC.